The clone carrying this T cell receptor (beta chain) was detected a few times. As yet, its antigen is unknown. This entry belongs to a study of early T cells in non-severe SARS-CoV-2 infection. Turning to the study itself: Sequenced material consisted of bulk RNA (from unsorted whole blood), and chains were unpaired. Whole-study findings and limits: The study's VDJdb matching favored anti-spike CD8 responses and missed private and CD4 specificities.

Germline values: CDR1 MNHEY, CDR2 SVGAGI. V dropped 0 bases and J dropped 3 bases, with 3 bases sitting between them. The CDR3 runs 13 residues. As part of library construction, unique molecular identifiers were attached to individual cDNA molecules. TCRdb re-derived calls from the 5' RACE reads in MiXCR, one entry per CDR3 protein. The repertoire holds 100,000 to 140,000 distinct CDR3 sequences, with approximately 10% as singletons. This chain links TRBV6-5 with TRBJ1-3; D is uncertain. What was sequenced was whole blood. The origin of this receptor is an adult who was a healthcare worker with PCR-confirmed SARS-CoV-2 infection or an uninfected control (not recorded which). CDR3 sequence: CASSYSGGNTIYF. The CDR3 DNA reads TGTGCCAGCAGTTACTCCGGTGGAAACACCATATATTTT.